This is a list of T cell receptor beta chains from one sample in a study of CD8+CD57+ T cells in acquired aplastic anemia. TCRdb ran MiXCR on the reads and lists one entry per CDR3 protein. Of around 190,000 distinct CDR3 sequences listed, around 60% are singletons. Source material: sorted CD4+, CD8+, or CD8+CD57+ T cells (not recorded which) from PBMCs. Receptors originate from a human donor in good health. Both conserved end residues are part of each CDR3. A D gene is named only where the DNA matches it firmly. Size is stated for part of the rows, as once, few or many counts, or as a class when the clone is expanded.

CDR3 DNA: TGCAGTGCTCAGTGGACAGGGGCTTACGAGCAGTACTTC
CDR3 protein: CSAQWTGAYEQYF
V gene: TRBV20-1
clone size: once
D gene: TRBD1
J gene: TRBJ2-7

CDR3 DNA: TGCAGCGTTGAGTTACCCGACAGAGGATACAATGAGCAGTTCTTC
CDR3 protein: CSVELPDRGYNEQFF
V gene: TRBV29-1
clone size: once
D gene: .
J gene: TRBJ2-1

CDR3 DNA: TGTGCCAGCGCGACGGGGGGGGCGGAAGCTTTCTTT
CDR3 protein: CASATGGAEAFF
V gene: TRBV6-5
clone size: many
D gene: .
J gene: TRBJ1-1

CDR3 DNA: TGTGCCAGTAGTCAAGGACTAGCGGGGGGTTTGAGCCACGAGCAGTACTTC
CDR3 protein: CASSQGLAGGLSHEQYF
V gene: TRBV19
clone size: .
D gene: TRBD2
J gene: TRBJ2-7

CDR3 DNA: TGCAGTGCTAGTAGTAGGACAGGGGCGGACACCTTC
CDR3 protein: CSASSRTGADTF
V gene: TRBV20-1
clone size: .
D gene: TRBD1
J gene: TRBJ1-2

CDR3 DNA: TGCAGTGCTAGAGATCACAAGGGGTTGGGCACTGAAGCTTTCTTT
CDR3 protein: CSARDHKGLGTEAFF
V gene: TRBV20-1
clone size: .
D gene: .
J gene: TRBJ1-1

CDR3 DNA: TGCAGTGCGAATAAGGACGGTCACGAGCAGTACTTC
CDR3 protein: CSANKDGHEQYF
V gene: TRBV20-1
clone size: few
D gene: .
J gene: TRBJ2-7

CDR3 DNA: TGCAGCGCGCACAGGGGGAACACTGAAGCTTTCTTT
CDR3 protein: CSAHRGNTEAFF
V gene: TRBV29-1
clone size: .
D gene: TRBD1
J gene: TRBJ1-1

CDR3 DNA: TGCAGTGCTAGAGATTCTGACAGGGTCTATGGCTACACCTTC
CDR3 protein: CSARDSDRVYGYTF
V gene: TRBV20-1
clone size: many
D gene: TRBD1
J gene: TRBJ1-2

CDR3 DNA: TGTGCCAGCAGCCAAGGTCCGGGACAGGGGTACGAGCAGTACTTC
CDR3 protein: CASSQGPGQGYEQYF
V gene: TRBV7-8
clone size: few
D gene: TRBD1
J gene: TRBJ2-7

CDR3 DNA: TGTGCCAGCAGTGAAGAAGGCAGGGCACCAGCACCCCTCCACTTT
CDR3 protein: CASSEEGRAPAPLHF
V gene: TRBV6-1
clone size: many
D gene: .
J gene: TRBJ1-6

CDR3 DNA: TGCAGTGCAGGAAGGCAGGGGGCGGGCGAGCAGTACTTC
CDR3 protein: CSAGRQGAGEQYF
V gene: TRBV20-1
clone size: .
D gene: TRBD1
J gene: TRBJ2-7

CDR3 DNA: TGTGCCAGCAGCGGGGACATGGTTCCGTACTTC
CDR3 protein: CASSGDMVPYF
V gene: TRBV12-3/TRBV12-4
clone size: .
D gene: .
J gene: TRBJ2-5

CDR3 DNA: TGCGCCAGCAGCCAAAAGGCGAACACTGAAGCTTTCTTT
CDR3 protein: CASSQKANTEAFF
V gene: TRBV4-3
clone size: .
D gene: .
J gene: TRBJ1-1

CDR3 DNA: TGCGCCAGCAGCTTGGCTGGAATGGACGAGCAGTACTTC
CDR3 protein: CASSLAGMDEQYF
V gene: TRBV5-1
clone size: .
D gene: .
J gene: TRBJ2-7

CDR3 DNA: TGCAGCGTTGTAAGGGGGGGGGCCTACAATGAGCAGTATTTT
CDR3 protein: CSVVRGGAYNEQYF
V gene: TRBV29-1
clone size: .
D gene: .
J gene: TRBJ2-3

CDR3 DNA: TGTGCCAGCAGCACCTTAGCGGGGGGGCGCGACGAGCAGTACTTC
CDR3 protein: CASSTLAGGRDEQYF
V gene: TRBV7-2
clone size: .
D gene: TRBD2
J gene: TRBJ2-7

CDR3 DNA: TGCAGTGCTAGATTCCCTAGTTTCGCTGAAGCTTTCTTT
CDR3 protein: CSARFPSFAEAFF
V gene: TRBV20-1
clone size: .
D gene: .
J gene: TRBJ1-1

CDR3 DNA: TGTGCCAGCAGCTTGACAGGGCCTAGCAATCAGCCCCAGCATTTT
CDR3 protein: CASSLTGPSNQPQHF
V gene: TRBV5-6
clone size: many
D gene: .
J gene: TRBJ1-5

CDR3 DNA: TGTGCCACCAGTGATTCGAGGCGGAGGGGACCCTCAGATACGCGGTATTTT
CDR3 protein: CATSDSRRRGPSDTRYF
V gene: TRBV24-1
clone size: .
D gene: .
J gene: TRBJ2-3

CDR3 DNA: TGCAGCGTTGAGGCGGAGACCCAGTACTTC
CDR3 protein: CSVEAETQYF
V gene: TRBV29-1
clone size: many
D gene: .
J gene: TRBJ2-5

CDR3 DNA: TGTGCCAGCAGTGAGGAGACAGCTTCATACTACGAGCAGTACTTC
CDR3 protein: CASSEETASYYEQYF
V gene: TRBV2
clone size: .
D gene: .
J gene: TRBJ2-7

CDR3 DNA: TGTGCCAGCAGTGAAGTTTTACAGAGCAGCCCCCAGCATTTT
CDR3 protein: CASSEVLQSSPQHF
V gene: TRBV2
clone size: .
D gene: .
J gene: TRBJ1-5

CDR3 DNA: TGCGCCAGCAGGTTTGGGACAGGAGACTACGAGCAGTACTTC
CDR3 protein: CASRFGTGDYEQYF
V gene: TRBV4-1
clone size: many
D gene: TRBD1
J gene: TRBJ2-7

CDR3 DNA: TGTGCCACCAGTGATTTGCCGGGGACAGGGGAGACAACAAGGGAGACCCAGTACTTC
CDR3 protein: CATSDLPGTGETTRETQYF
V gene: TRBV24-1
clone size: .
D gene: TRBD1
J gene: TRBJ2-5

CDR3 DNA: TGTGCCAGCAGCCCTCCCTTAGGGGGGACTAACGAGCAGTACTTC
CDR3 protein: CASSPPLGGTNEQYF
V gene: TRBV5-1
clone size: .
D gene: .
J gene: TRBJ2-7

CDR3 DNA: TGTGCCAGCAGGAAAGGACTAGTGGCGTTGTTGTACAATGAGCAGTTCTTC
CDR3 protein: CASRKGLVALLYNEQFF
V gene: TRBV2
clone size: many
D gene: TRBD2
J gene: TRBJ2-1

CDR3 DNA: TGCAGTGCCCTGAAGACGGATATTCAGCCCCAGCATTTT
CDR3 protein: CSALKTDIQPQHF
V gene: TRBV20-1
clone size: .
D gene: .
J gene: TRBJ1-5

CDR3 DNA: TGTGCCAGCAGCCGCCGGACACCCTCCTACGAGCAGTACTTC
CDR3 protein: CASSRRTPSYEQYF
V gene: TRBV7-9
clone size: many
D gene: .
J gene: TRBJ2-7

CDR3 DNA: TGTGCCAGCAGTTTCGCAGGGGTCAATGAGCAGTTCTTC
CDR3 protein: CASSFAGVNEQFF
V gene: TRBV12-3/TRBV12-4
clone size: .
D gene: .
J gene: TRBJ2-1

CDR3 DNA: TGTGCCAGCAGCCAACTACTGACAGGGCGGTATGAGACCCAGTACTTC
CDR3 protein: CASSQLLTGRYETQYF
V gene: TRBV7-9
clone size: .
D gene: TRBD1
J gene: TRBJ2-5

CDR3 DNA: TGTGCCAGCAGTTACGGGGGAGTGAGGGTCGGGGAGCTGTTTTTT
CDR3 protein: CASSYGGVRVGELFF
V gene: TRBV6-6
clone size: many
D gene: .
J gene: TRBJ2-2

CDR3 DNA: TGTGCCACCAGTGCCAAGGTCGGGGGCACTGAAGCTTTCTTT
CDR3 protein: CATSAKVGGTEAFF
V gene: TRBV24-1
clone size: once
D gene: .
J gene: TRBJ1-1